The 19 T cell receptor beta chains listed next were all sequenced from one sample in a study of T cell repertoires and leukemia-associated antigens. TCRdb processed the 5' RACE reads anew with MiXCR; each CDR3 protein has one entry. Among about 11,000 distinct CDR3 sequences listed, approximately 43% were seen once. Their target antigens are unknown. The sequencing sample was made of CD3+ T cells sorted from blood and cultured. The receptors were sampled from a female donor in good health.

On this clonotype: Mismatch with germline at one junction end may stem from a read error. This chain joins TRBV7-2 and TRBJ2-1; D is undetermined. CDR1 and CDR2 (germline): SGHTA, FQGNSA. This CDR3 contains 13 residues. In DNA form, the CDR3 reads TGTGCCAGCTGCTTAGGCCAATACAATGAGCAGTTCTTC. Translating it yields CASCLGQYNEQFF.

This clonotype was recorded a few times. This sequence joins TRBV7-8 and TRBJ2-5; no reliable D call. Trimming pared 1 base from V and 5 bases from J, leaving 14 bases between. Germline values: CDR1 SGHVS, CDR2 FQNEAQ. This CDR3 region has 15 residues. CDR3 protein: CASSLVESYIETQYF. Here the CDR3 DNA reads TGTGCCAGCAGCTTAGTGGAAAGCTATATTGAGACCCAGTACTTC. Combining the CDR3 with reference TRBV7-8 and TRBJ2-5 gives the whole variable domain GAGVSQSPRYKVAKRGQDVALRCDPISGHVSLFWYQQALGQGPEFLTYFQNEAQLDKSGLPSDRFFAERPEGSVSTLKIQRTQQEDSAVYLCASSLVESYIETQYFGPGTRLLVL.

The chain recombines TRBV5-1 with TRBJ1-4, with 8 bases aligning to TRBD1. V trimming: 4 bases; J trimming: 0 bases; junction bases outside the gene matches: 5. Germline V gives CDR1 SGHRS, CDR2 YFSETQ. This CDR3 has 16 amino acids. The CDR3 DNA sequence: TGCGCCAGCAGCCTCTCGGGACAGGCAACTAATGAAAAACTGTTTTTT. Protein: CASSLSGQATNEKLFF.

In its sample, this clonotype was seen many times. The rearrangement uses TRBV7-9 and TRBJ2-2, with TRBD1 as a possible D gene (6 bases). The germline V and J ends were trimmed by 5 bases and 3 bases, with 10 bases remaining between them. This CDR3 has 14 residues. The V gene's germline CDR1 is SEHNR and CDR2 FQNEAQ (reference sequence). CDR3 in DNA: TGTGCCAGCAGCCCCTGGGGGCACACCGGGGAGCTGTTTTTT. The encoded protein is CASSPWGHTGELFF.

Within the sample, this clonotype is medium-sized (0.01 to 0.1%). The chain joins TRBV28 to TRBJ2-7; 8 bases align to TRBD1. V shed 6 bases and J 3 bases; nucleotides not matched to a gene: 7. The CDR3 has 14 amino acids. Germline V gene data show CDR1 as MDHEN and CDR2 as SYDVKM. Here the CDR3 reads CASRIRGQGYEQYF. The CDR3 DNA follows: TGTGCCAGCAGGATTAGAGGACAGGGCTACGAGCAGTACTTC.

The CDR3 is CAISEGWSGRAGEQFF. The DNA of the CDR3 is TGTGCCATCAGTGAAGGGTGGAGCGGGAGGGCCGGTGAGCAGTTCTTC. The rearrangement uses TRBV10-3 and TRBJ2-1; 10 nucleotides match TRBD2. The trim removed 3 bases at V and 9 bases at J, leaving 11 bases unmatched. CDR1 ENHRY and CDR2 SYGVKD come from the germline V gene. The length of the CDR3 is 16 residues.

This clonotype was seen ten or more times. The CDR3 reads CAWSQRANEQYF. The CDR3 coding sequence is TGTGCCTGGAGTCAAAGGGCGAACGAGCAGTACTTC. This chain joins TRBV30 and TRBJ2-7; no firm D call. This CDR3 region has 12 residues. Germline V lookup: CDR1 GTSNPN, CDR2 SVGIG (reference sequence). Trimming shortened V by 2 bases and J by 5 bases, and 10 bases separated the two germline ends.

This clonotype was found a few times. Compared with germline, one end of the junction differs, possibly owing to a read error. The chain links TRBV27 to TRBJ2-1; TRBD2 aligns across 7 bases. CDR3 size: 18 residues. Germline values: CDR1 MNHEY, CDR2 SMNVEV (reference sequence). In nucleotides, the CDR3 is TGTGCCAGCAGTTTGATAGTGACAGCGGGGCCCTCCTACGATGAGCAGTTCTTC. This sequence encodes CASSLIVTAGPSYDEQFF.

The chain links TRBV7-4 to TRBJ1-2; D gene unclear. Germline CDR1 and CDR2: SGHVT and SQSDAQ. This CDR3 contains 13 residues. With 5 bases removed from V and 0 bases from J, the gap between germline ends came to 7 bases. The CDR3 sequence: CASSPVPNYGYTF. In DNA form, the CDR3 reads TGTGCCAGCAGCCCAGTACCTAACTATGGCTACACCTTC.

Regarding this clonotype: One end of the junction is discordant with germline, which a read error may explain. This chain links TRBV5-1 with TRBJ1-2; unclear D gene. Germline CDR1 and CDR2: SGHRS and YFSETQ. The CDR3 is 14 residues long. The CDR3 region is CASSLVGGNYGCTF. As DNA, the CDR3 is TGCGCCAGCAGCTTGGTCGGCGGTAACTATGGCTGCACCTTC.

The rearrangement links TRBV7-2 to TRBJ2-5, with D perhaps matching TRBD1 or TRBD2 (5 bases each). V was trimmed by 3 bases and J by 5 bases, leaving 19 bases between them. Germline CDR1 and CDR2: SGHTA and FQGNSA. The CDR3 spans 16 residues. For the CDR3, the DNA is TGTGCCAGCAGCTTCGTCGGGACCGCCGGGCGGGAGACCCAGTACTTC. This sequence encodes CASSFVGTAGRETQYF.

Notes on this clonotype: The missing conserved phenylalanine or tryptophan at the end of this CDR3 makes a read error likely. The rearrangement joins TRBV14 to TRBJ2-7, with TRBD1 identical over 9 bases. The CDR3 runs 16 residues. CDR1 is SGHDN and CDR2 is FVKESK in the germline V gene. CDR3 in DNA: TGTGCCAGTAGCCATTACCCCCGGGACAGGGAGCGCGAGCAGTACTCC. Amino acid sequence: CASSHYPRDREREQYS.

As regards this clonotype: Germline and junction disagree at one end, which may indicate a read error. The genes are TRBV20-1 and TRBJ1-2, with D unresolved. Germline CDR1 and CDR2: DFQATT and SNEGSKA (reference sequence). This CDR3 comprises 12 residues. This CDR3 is CGARDLHHGYTF. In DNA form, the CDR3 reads TGCGGTGCTAGAGACCTTCACCATGGCTACACCTTC.

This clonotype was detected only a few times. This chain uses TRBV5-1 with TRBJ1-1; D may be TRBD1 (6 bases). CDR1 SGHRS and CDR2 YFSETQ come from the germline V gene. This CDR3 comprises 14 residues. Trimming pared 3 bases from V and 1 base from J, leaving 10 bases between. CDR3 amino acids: CASSYRARNTEAFF. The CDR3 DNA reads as TGCGCCAGCAGCTACAGGGCGAGGAACACTGAAGCTTTCTTT.

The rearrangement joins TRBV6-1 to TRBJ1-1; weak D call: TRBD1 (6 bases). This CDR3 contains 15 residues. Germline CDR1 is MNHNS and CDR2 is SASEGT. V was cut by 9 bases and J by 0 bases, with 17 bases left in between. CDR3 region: CASGPWRQVNTEAFF. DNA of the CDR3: TGTGCCAGTGGCCCCTGGAGACAGGTGAACACTGAAGCTTTCTTT.

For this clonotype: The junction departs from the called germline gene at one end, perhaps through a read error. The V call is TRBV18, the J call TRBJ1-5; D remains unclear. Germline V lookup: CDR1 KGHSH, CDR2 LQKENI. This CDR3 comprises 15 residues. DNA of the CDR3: TGTGCCAGCTCACCTTCAGACACTAGCGATCAGCCCCAGCATTTT. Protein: CASSPSDTSDQPQHF.

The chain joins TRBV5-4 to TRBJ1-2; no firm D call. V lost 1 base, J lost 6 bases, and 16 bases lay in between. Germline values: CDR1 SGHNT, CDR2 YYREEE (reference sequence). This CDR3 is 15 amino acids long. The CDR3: CASSLSHQPENGYTF. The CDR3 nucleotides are TGTGCCAGCAGCTTGTCCCACCAGCCCGAGAATGGCTACACCTTC.

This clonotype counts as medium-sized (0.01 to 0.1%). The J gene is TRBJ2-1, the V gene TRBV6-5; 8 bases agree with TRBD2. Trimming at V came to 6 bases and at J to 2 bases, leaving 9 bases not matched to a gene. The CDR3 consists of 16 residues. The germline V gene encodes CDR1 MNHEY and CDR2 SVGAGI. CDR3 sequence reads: CASRDPIAGTYNEQFF. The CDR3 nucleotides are TGTGCCAGCAGGGACCCTATAGCGGGGACCTACAATGAGCAGTTCTTC.

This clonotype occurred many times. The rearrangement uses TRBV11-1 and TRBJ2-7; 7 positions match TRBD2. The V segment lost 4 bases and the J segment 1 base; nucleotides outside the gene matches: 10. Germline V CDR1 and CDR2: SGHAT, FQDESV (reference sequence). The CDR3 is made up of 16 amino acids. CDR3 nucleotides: TGTGCCAGCAGCTCGGCGGTGGCTAGCGGTTCCTACGAGCAGTACTTC. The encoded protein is CASSSAVASGSYEQYF.